This T cell receptor (beta chain) was recorded in a study of STAT5B mutations in CD4+ large granular lymphocyte leukemia. Overall study context: The CDR3 'QG' motif was associated with a particular HLA allele among healthy donors.

Germline-derived CDR1 and CDR2 are KGHSH and LQKENI. The germline V and J ends were trimmed by 3 bases and 8 bases, with 11 bases remaining between them. The CDR3 totals 13 residues. A remark on this clone: Its antigen is unknown.

Findings and caveats of the study: Without putative leukemic clones, patient CD4-sorted repertoires remained more clonal than healthy CD4+ repertoires.

Original processing notes: Productive clonotypes were detectable down to 2.59 x 10-5 frequency. The protocol was immunoSEQ multiplex PCR, while the TCRdb copy is restricted to in-frame clones and leaves out a portion. Clonal size and the V and J genes are those of that table, whereas D and trimming came from the DNA. In the table there are just over 40,000 clones, about 88% of which are singletons. The sequenced sample was CD4+ T cells from blood buffy coats. This TCR was recovered from a human donor in good health. This chain joins TRBV18 and TRBJ2-1; D tentatively fits TRBD1 or TRBD2 (6 bases each). This chain's CDR3 is CASSPAGGDEQFF. CDR3 coding DNA: TGTGCCAGCTCACCTGCCGGGGGCGATGAGCAGTTCTTC. The full variable domain, with the rest looked up from reference TRBV18 and TRBJ2-1, is NAGVMQNPRHLVRRRGQEARLRCSPMKGHSHVYWYRQLPEEGLKFMVYLQKENIIDESGMPKERFSAEFPKEGPSILRIQQVVRGDSAAYFCASSPAGGDEQFFGPGTRLTVL.